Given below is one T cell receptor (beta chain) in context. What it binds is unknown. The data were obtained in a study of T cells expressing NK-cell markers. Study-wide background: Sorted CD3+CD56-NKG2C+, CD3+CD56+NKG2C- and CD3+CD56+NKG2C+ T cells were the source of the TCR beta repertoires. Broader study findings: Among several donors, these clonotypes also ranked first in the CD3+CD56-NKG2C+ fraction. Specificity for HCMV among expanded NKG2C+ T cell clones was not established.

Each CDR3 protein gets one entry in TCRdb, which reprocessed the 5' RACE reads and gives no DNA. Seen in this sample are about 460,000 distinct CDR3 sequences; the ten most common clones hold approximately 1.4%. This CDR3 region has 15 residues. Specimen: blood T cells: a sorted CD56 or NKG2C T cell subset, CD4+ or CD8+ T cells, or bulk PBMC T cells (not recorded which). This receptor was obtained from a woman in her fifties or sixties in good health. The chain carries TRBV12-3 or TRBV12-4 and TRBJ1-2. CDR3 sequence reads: CASSKDRGANYGYTF.